This T cell receptor beta chain was documented in a study of post-analysis software for immune sequencing data (dated by TCRdb to between 2015 and 2017). Study-wide context: The recorded disease courses included relapsing-remitting, secondary progressive and progressive-relapsing multiple sclerosis, and some patients had no subtype annotation. A subset of samples was prepared in parallel using single-end sample barcoding, then pooled and co-amplified after Illumina adapter ligation. The patient repertoires were set against ten to eleven previously published healthy control repertoires from donors whose ages ranged from roughly 6 to 25 years.

Note on this clonotype: Which antigen it targets is not known. Base qualities were left out, and no much larger clone turns up one base away.

Paper-wide results and their limitations: Compared with controls, multiple sclerosis patients had significantly lower normalized Chao1 diversity, a finding suggesting substantial peripheral T-cell clonal expansion. Roughly 5 TRBV segments, including TRBV5-6, TRBV5-1 and TRBV20-1, were significantly more frequent in patients than controls. Direct clustering with F measure showed strong co-clustering of samples prepared in the same batch, prompting a batch-effect correction. The control group was slightly older than the multiple sclerosis patient group.

Libraries were constructed by PCR. For sequencing, an Illumina HiSeq 2500 was employed. Unique molecular identifiers were incorporated into TCR beta cDNA libraries to reduce PCR and sequencing biases. Some 500,000 cDNA molecules were obtained for every 1 to 10 million input T cells, so each molecule roughly corresponded to one T cell. Patient libraries were prepared and sequenced with the same protocol used for the earlier healthy control dataset. Samples belonging to the same batch were prepared together, multiplexed and sequenced on a shared HiSeq lane. On the authors' methods: Raw barcoded reads were processed with MIGEC, and single-read molecular identifier groups were discarded before consensus assembly and CDR3 extraction. Clonotype tables were post-analysed with VDJtools, and diversity was normalized by down-sampling all datasets to the smallest sample size. To correct batch-related cross-sample contamination, repertoire overlap clustering matched CDR3 amino acid sequences but not nucleotide sequences. In-frame beta chains were kept once TCRdb had trimmed the public reads at Q25 with fastp and called clones with MiXCR. Rows matching on CDR3 protein sequence are summarized as one entry with the most common DNA and genes. These V and J calls are TCRdb output, not the study's own analysis. Counted in this sample were hundreds of thousands of distinct CDR3 sequences; 25% to 30% of them appeared once. Around 0.56% of the sample is in the top ten clones.

The V and J ends are trimmed by 3 bases and 2 bases, leaving 7 bases between them. The CDR3 measures 13 amino acids from cysteine to phenylalanine. The DNA shown is the 39-base CDR3, in frame from base 1. TCR beta repertoires were profiled from peripheral blood of approximately 13 young patients with multiple sclerosis to demonstrate the VDJtools post-analysis software. The multiple sclerosis patients were children and adolescents between 6 and 15 years of age. The chain uses TRBV12-3 or TRBV12-4 and TRBJ1-1; the D gene remains uncertain. The source is a girl aged 10 to 17 with multiple sclerosis. Specimen: blood. The CDR3 protein: CASSFHENTEAFF. The nucleotides are TGTGCCAGCAGTTTTCACGAAAACACTGAAGCTTTCTTT.